These T cell receptor beta chains were read from a single sample in a study of blood T cell repertoires in COVID-19. The assay was immunoSEQ multiplex PCR, and TCRdb's table has in-frame clones only and misses some. The data show some 230,000 clones, 70% to 90% seen once. Sequenced sample: peripheral blood. The source of these receptors is a man aged 35-49 years with acute or convalescent COVID-19. The CDR3 runs from the conserved cysteine through the conserved F or W. A D gene is named only where the DNA matches it firmly. Size values are once, few and many counts, or a class for expanded clones, and some rows have none.

d_call: .
clone_size: few
v_call: TRBV30
j_call: TRBJ1-2
cdr3_aa: CAWSVGQEGYTF
cdr3_nt: TGTGCCTGGAGTGTTGGGCAAGAGGGCTACACCTTC

d_call: TRBD1
clone_size: .
v_call: TRBV7-2
j_call: TRBJ2-2
cdr3_aa: CASSETGGANTGELFF
cdr3_nt: TGTGCCAGCAGCGAGACAGGGGGCGCTAACACCGGGGAGCTGTTTTTT

d_call: .
clone_size: .
v_call: TRBV11-3
j_call: TRBJ2-3
cdr3_aa: CASSLGQGTDTQYF
cdr3_nt: TGTGCCAGCAGCTTAGGACAGGGCACAGATACGCAGTATTTT

d_call: .
clone_size: .
v_call: TRBV18
j_call: TRBJ2-7
cdr3_aa: CASSPAGYNEQYF
cdr3_nt: TGTGCCAGCTCACCTGCGGGGTACAACGAGCAGTACTTC

d_call: TRBD2
clone_size: .
v_call: TRBV2
j_call: TRBJ2-3
cdr3_aa: CASTGLGDTDTQYF
cdr3_nt: TGTGCCAGCACTGGACTAGGAGACACAGATACGCAGTATTTT

d_call: .
clone_size: once
v_call: TRBV13
j_call: TRBJ1-4
cdr3_aa: CASSSIRAGNEKLFF
cdr3_nt: TGTGCCAGCAGTTCGATCAGGGCAGGTAATGAAAAACTGTTTTTT

d_call: TRBD1
clone_size: .
v_call: TRBV7-2
j_call: TRBJ1-1
cdr3_aa: CASSPSTGERTEAFF
cdr3_nt: TGTGCCAGCAGCCCTTCCACAGGGGAAAGAACTGAAGCTTTCTTT

d_call: .
clone_size: .
v_call: TRBV7-2
j_call: TRBJ1-2
cdr3_aa: CASSLVQGSSYGYTF
cdr3_nt: TGTGCCAGCAGCTTAGTGCAGGGATCGTCCTATGGCTACACCTTC

d_call: .
clone_size: .
v_call: TRBV3-1/TRBV3-2
j_call: TRBJ1-1
cdr3_aa: CASSHSTSSPLTEAFF
cdr3_nt: TGTGCCAGCAGCCATAGCACTTCATCGCCGCTCACTGAAGCTTTCTTT

d_call: TRBD1
clone_size: .
v_call: TRBV25-1
j_call: TRBJ2-1
cdr3_aa: CASSVPGQGSYNEQFF
cdr3_nt: TGTGCCAGCAGTGTCCCGGGACAGGGCTCCTACAATGAGCAGTTCTTC

d_call: TRBD2
clone_size: .
v_call: TRBV18
j_call: TRBJ2-1
cdr3_aa: CASSPSGGHEQFF
cdr3_nt: TGTGCCAGCTCACCAAGCGGGGGTCATGAGCAGTTCTTC

d_call: TRBD1
clone_size: .
v_call: TRBV7-3
j_call: TRBJ1-1
cdr3_aa: CASSVRGPTGVGAFF
cdr3_nt: TGTGCCAGCAGCGTAAGGGGTCCCACAGGGGTGGGAGCTTTCTTT

d_call: TRBD1
clone_size: .
v_call: TRBV5-4
j_call: TRBJ1-6
cdr3_aa: CASSFADRDSPLHF
cdr3_nt: TGTGCCAGCAGCTTCGCGGACAGGGATTCACCCCTCCACTTT

d_call: .
clone_size: .
v_call: TRBV28
j_call: TRBJ1-2
cdr3_aa: CASSFTGYGYTF
cdr3_nt: TGTGCCAGCAGTTTTACAGGGTATGGCTACACCTTC

d_call: .
clone_size: once
v_call: TRBV9
j_call: TRBJ2-2
cdr3_aa: CASSVGVPGVTGELFF
cdr3_nt: TGTGCCAGCAGCGTAGGGGTTCCAGGTGTGACCGGGGAGCTGTTTTTT